Following are 31 T cell receptor beta chains from one sample sequenced in a study of neurological immune-mediated disorders. MiXCR was run by TCRdb on the 5' RACE reads, yielding one entry per CDR3 protein. This sample yields roughly 62,000 distinct CDR3 sequences, of which more than 9.5% are seen a single time; around 1.9% belongs to the top ten. The specimen was PBMCs. These receptors came from a man aged 55 to 70 in good health.

This clonotype occurred many times. The rearrangement joins TRBV7-2 to TRBJ2-5, with D perhaps TRBD2 (6 bases). Germline V lookup: CDR1 SGHTA, CDR2 FQGNSA. Trimming stripped 4 bases from V and 3 bases from J, with 12 bases between. This CDR3 spans 14 amino acids. CDR3 protein: CASSWRGREETQYF. Here the CDR3 DNA reads TGTGCCAGCAGCTGGCGGGGTAGGGAAGAGACCCAGTACTTC.

The sample holds many counts of this clonotype. This CDR3 is CASSTTATEAFF. In DNA form, the CDR3 reads TGTGCCAGCAGCACGACAGCGACTGAAGCTTTCTTT. This sequence joins TRBV28 and TRBJ1-1, with D possibly TRBD1 on 5 matching bases. CDR1 MDHEN and CDR2 SYDVKM come from the germline V gene. V gave up 6 bases and J gave up 5 bases, with 10 bases separating them. The CDR3 loop spans 12 amino acids.

This clonotype was counted ten times or more. This rearrangement joins TRBV7-9 to TRBJ1-4; 7 nucleotides agree with TRBD1. The CDR3 is made up of 13 amino acids. Germline V lookup: CDR1 SEHNR, CDR2 FQNEAQ (reference sequence). J lost 11 bases, V lost 4 bases, and 7 bases had no gene match. The CDR3 bases are TGTGCCAGCAGCTCGGACAGGTTCGAGAAACTGTTTTTT. Translated: CASSSDRFEKLFF.

In the case of this clonotype: Its ends do not fully match the called genes, so a read error is possible. The J gene is TRBJ2-3, the V gene TRBV10-2, with D possibly being TRBD1 or TRBD2 (5 bases each). The CDR3 runs to 13 residues. Germline assignment: CDR1 WSHSY and CDR2 SAAADI. The CDR3 region has the DNA TGCGCCACCACGGGGTGGGGCACAGATACACAGTATTTT. This translates into CATTGWGTDTQYF.

The chain uses TRBV6-1 and TRBJ1-2; the D is unclear. Germline CDR1 is MNHNS and CDR2 is SASEGT. There are 10 residues in the CDR3. The V end lost 3 bases, the J end lost 9 bases, and 5 bases lay between the germline ends. Here the CDR3 DNA reads TGTGCCAGCAGTGACAGGAGCTACACCTTC. It is translated as CASSDRSYTF.

This clonotype was recorded many times. This sequence joins TRBV12-3 or TRBV12-4 and TRBJ1-2, with 8 bases identical to TRBD1. This CDR3 has 12 amino acids. Losses at the gene ends were 7 bases for V and 10 bases for J; bases not matched to a gene: 8. CDR3 nucleotide sequence: TGTGCCAGCACCTCGGACAGGGCCCACTACACCTTC. This gives the protein CASTSDRAHYTF.

J is TRBJ1-6 and V is TRBV25-1; D not certain. The V end lost 1 base, the J end lost 14 bases, and 18 bases lay between the germline ends. Germline V gene data show CDR1 as MGHDK and CDR2 as SYGVNS. This CDR3 region has 15 residues. The CDR3 nucleotides read TGTGCCAGCAGTGAATGGGGTGTCCCTGGTGGAGCCCTCCACTTT. Its protein product is CASSEWGVPGGALHF. Supplemented by reference TRBV25-1 and TRBJ1-6, the full variable domain reads EADIYQTPRYLVIGTGKKITLECSQTMGHDKMYWYQQDPGMELHLIHYSYGVNSTEKGDLSSESTVSRIRTEHFPLTLESARPSHTSQYLCASSEWGVPGGALHFGNGTRLTVT.

This sequence joins TRBV5-1 and TRBJ2-1; no clear D gene. The J call may be in error: the DNA end matches TRBJ2-5 better. CDR3 size: 13 residues. Per the germline V gene, CDR1 is SGHRS and CDR2 is YFSETQ. The DNA for the CDR3 is TGCGCCAGCAGCTTGTTGGGTCGGGAGACCCAGTACTTC. Protein: CASSLLGRETQYF.

In this sample, this clonotype turned up many times. V is TRBV4-3 and J is TRBJ2-7; no clear D gene. There are 13 residues in the CDR3. Trimming took 0 bases from V and 6 from J, leaving 9 bases between them. Germline V CDR1 and CDR2: LGHNA, YSLEER. The CDR3 here is CASSQDPAAEQYF. CDR3 DNA sequence: TGCGCCAGCAGCCAAGACCCCGCCGCCGAGCAGTACTTC.

This clonotype has a count of ten or more. The rearrangement uses TRBV9 and TRBJ2-1, with 10 bases identical to TRBD2. The CDR3 loop spans 20 amino acids. V was pared by 3 bases and J by 1 base, with 16 bases of the junction left unmatched. Germline values: CDR1 SGDLS, CDR2 YYNGEE. CDR3 in DNA: TGTGCCAGCAGCGGGGAGGTGGCTAGCGGGGGAGGAGAGTCCTACAATGAGCAGTTCTTC. Translation gives CASSGEVASGGGESYNEQFF.

There are many counts of this clonotype. The rearrangement joins TRBV9 to TRBJ2-5; 8 nucleotides align to TRBD2. The CDR3 extends over 14 amino acids. Germline CDR1 reads SGDLS; CDR2 reads YYNGEE. Trimming took 2 bases from V and 3 from J; bases not matched to a gene: 3. The CDR3 protein is CASSVDGREETQYF. The DNA of the CDR3 is TGTGCCAGCAGCGTGGACGGGAGGGAAGAGACCCAGTACTTC.

This clonotype was observed at least ten times. This chain connects TRBV5-1 to TRBJ1-1; 7 bases agree with TRBD1. V dropped 5 bases and J dropped 1; count of bases not matched to a gene: 5. CDR3 size: 14 residues. Germline loops: CDR1 SGHRS, CDR2 YFSETQ. The CDR3 protein is CASRWDSPNTEAFF. The CDR3 DNA reads as TGCGCCAGCAGATGGGACAGTCCGAACACTGAAGCTTTCTTT.

This clonotype was picked up many times. The chain uses TRBV7-2 and TRBJ2-1; D gene unclear. V lost 7 bases, J lost 6 bases, and 13 bases lay in between. CDR1 is SGHTA, CDR2 FQGNSA, per germline. This CDR3 comprises 13 residues. For the CDR3, the DNA is TGTGCCAGCACCAACGAAGTCCCCAATGAGCAGTTCTTC. Amino acid sequence: CASTNEVPNEQFF.

This clonotype appeared a single time. A read error may be the cause here, since a much bigger clone is one base away. This sequence joins TRBV5-1 and TRBJ1-3, with D unresolved. In germline, CDR1 is SGHRS, CDR2 YFSETQ. The CDR3 contains 14 residues. Written as DNA, the CDR3 is TGCGCCAGCAGCTTGGAACCGACTGGAGACACCATATATTTT. Protein product: CASSLEPTGDTIYF.

This clonotype was seen many times. The chain is built from TRBV5-1 and TRBJ2-4; D might be TRBD1 (5 bases). CDR3 size: 14 residues. The V end lost 4 bases, the J end lost 6 bases, and 14 bases lay between the germline ends. Looked up from germline, CDR1 is SGHRS and CDR2 is YFSETQ. CDR3 sequence reads: CASSLETELNIQYF. Written as DNA, the CDR3 is TGCGCCAGCAGCCTGGAGACAGAACTAAACATTCAGTACTTC.

In this sample, this clonotype turned up many times. The gene calls are TRBV7-2 and TRBJ2-1, with a tentative D call TRBD2 (5 bases). Trimming left V 6 bases short and J 8 bases short, with 17 bases between. Germline CDR1 and CDR2: SGHTA and FQGNSA. The length of the CDR3 is 14 residues. CDR3 loop: CASRIGIVSDEQFF. Written as DNA, the CDR3 is TGTGCCAGCAGAATCGGGATAGTTAGCGATGAGCAGTTCTTC.

About this clonotype itself: A junction end diverges from the germline sequence, so it may reflect a read error. CDR3 DNA: TGTGCCATCAGTTTCTGTCAGCCGCCATCTGCCCAGCATTTT. Translated, it gives CAISFCQPPSAQHF. J is TRBJ1-5 and V is TRBV12-3 or TRBV12-4, with D uncertain. The CDR3 runs 14 residues.

This clonotype was counted ten times or more. The CDR3 region has the DNA TGTGCCAGCTCCCTGACAACGAGCAATGAGCAGTTCTTC. Translated, it gives CASSLTTSNEQFF. The chain recombines TRBV18 with TRBJ2-1; no clear D gene. The CDR3 covers 13 residues. Germline-derived CDR1 and CDR2 are KGHSH and LQKENI. The V gene lost 6 bases and the J gene lost 6 bases, with 12 bases spanning the gap.

Ten or more counts support this clonotype. The genes are TRBV7-8 and TRBJ2-3; D not certain. Germline CDR1 is SGHVS and CDR2 is FQNEAQ. V dropped 1 base and J dropped 2 bases, with 16 bases sitting between them. The CDR3 consists of 17 residues. CDR3 loop: CASSLGVPGSPTDTQYF. CDR3 coding DNA: TGTGCCAGCAGCTTAGGGGTCCCAGGAAGCCCCACAGATACGCAGTATTTT.

This clonotype was seen at least ten times. The chain links TRBV5-1 to TRBJ2-2, with a tentative D call TRBD1 (6 bases). CDR3 size: 15 residues. V gave up 1 base and J gave up 6 bases, with 13 bases separating them. Germline CDR1 reads SGHRS; CDR2 reads YFSETQ. In nucleotides, the CDR3 is TGCGCCAGCAGCTTGATGGACAGAGGGGCCGGGGAGCTGTTTTTT. This sequence encodes CASSLMDRGAGELFF.

The rearrangement uses TRBV4-1 and TRBJ1-5; D unclear. This CDR3 is 16 amino acids long. V lost 1 base to trimming and J lost 2 bases, with 12 bases between them. From germline, CDR1 is MGHRA and CDR2 YSYEKL. The DNA for the CDR3 is TGCGCCAGCAGCCAAGGGCATTCCAGACGCAATCAGCCCCAGCATTTT. Protein sequence: CASSQGHSRRNQPQHF.

CDR3 in amino acids: CASSPQGDTQYF. CDR3 DNA: TGTGCCAGCTCACCGCAGGGAGATACGCAGTATTTT. The chain is built from TRBV18 and TRBJ2-3, with D perhaps TRBD1 (5 bases). The CDR3 totals 12 residues. CDR1 KGHSH and CDR2 LQKENI come from the germline V gene. Trimming cost V 3 bases and J 5 bases, with 6 bases left between them.

The chain couples TRBV7-8 to TRBJ1-6; 9 bases are a match to TRBD1. This CDR3 comprises 15 residues. V shed 5 bases, J shed 6 bases, and the junction held 5 bases outside the gene matches. CDR1 is SGHVS, CDR2 FQNEAQ, per germline. CDR3 DNA: TGTGCCAGCAGCAAGGCGGGACAGGGTAATTCACCCCTCCACTTT. Protein product: CASSKAGQGNSPLHF.

This clonotype was seen many times. The chain has TRBV5-1 and TRBJ2-2; TRBD1 matches 8 bases. CDR1 and CDR2 from the germline V gene are SGHRS and YFSETQ. The V and J ends lost 5 bases and 5 bases, in that order; junction bases with no gene match: 8. The CDR3 contains 15 residues. The CDR3 spells CASSSTGVVTGELFF. In DNA, the CDR3 is TGCGCCAGCAGTTCGACAGGGGTTGTTACCGGGGAGCTGTTTTTT.

This clonotype was detected many times. The CDR3 spells CASSHDVDRVINTGELFF. CDR3 DNA sequence: TGCGCCAGCAGTCACGACGTCGACAGGGTCATAAACACCGGGGAGCTGTTTTTT. The chain has TRBV5-1 and TRBJ2-2; TRBD1 aligns across 7 bases. V was clipped by 5 bases and J by 2 bases; unmatched bases: 15. In germline, CDR1 is SGHRS, CDR2 YFSETQ. This CDR3 comprises 18 residues.

This clonotype turned up a few times. V usage is TRBV20-1 and J usage is TRBJ2-3; 7 bases are a match to TRBD1. V shed 6 bases and J 3 bases; nucleotides not matched to a gene: 9. CDR1 is DFQATT and CDR2 is SNEGSKA in the germline V gene (reference sequence). CDR3 length: 14 amino acids. This chain's CDR3 is CSAAYRGLTDTQYF. As DNA, the CDR3 is TGCAGTGCGGCCTACAGGGGTTTAACAGATACGCAGTATTTT.

This clonotype was seen ten or more times. The chain joins TRBV20-1 to TRBJ1-1; D is perhaps TRBD1 (5 bases). Germline CDR1 and CDR2: DFQATT and SNEGSKA (reference sequence). The CDR3 is 16 amino acids. Trimming took off 1 base at V and 1 base at J, with 16 bases between the two ends. For the CDR3, the DNA is TGCAGTGCTAGAGGGGTGTTGGGGCTACCGAACACTGAAGCTTTCTTT. It is translated as CSARGVLGLPNTEAFF.

This clonotype occurred many times. This chain connects TRBV20-1 to TRBJ2-3, with D possibly matching TRBD2 (6 bases). The CDR3 totals 12 residues. Germline CDR1 and CDR2: DFQATT and SNEGSKA (reference sequence). V was cut by 5 bases and J by 9 bases, with 15 bases left in between. The DNA for the CDR3 is TGCAGTGCTTGGGGCGCGGGGTGGACGCAGTATTTT. Protein product: CSAWGAGWTQYF.

This clonotype was seen many times. CDR3 coding DNA: TGTGCCAGCAAGGGGGCCCCCGGGAATGAGCAGTTCTTC. Translated: CASKGAPGNEQFF. The rearrangement joins TRBV27 to TRBJ2-1; 7 bases agree with TRBD1. V dropped 7 bases and J dropped 7; count of bases not matched to a gene: 7. Germline V gene sequence: CDR1 MNHEY, CDR2 SMNVEV (reference sequence). The CDR3 is made up of 13 amino acids.

This clonotype showed up many times. This rearrangement joins TRBV5-6 to TRBJ2-3, with TRBD2 identical over 10 bases. The CDR3 spans 15 residues. V dropped 2 bases and J dropped 4; count of bases not matched to a gene: 4. From germline, CDR1 is SGHDT and CDR2 YYEEEE. CDR3 DNA: TGTGCCAGCAGCTTCGGGACTAGCGACCCAGATACGCAGTATTTT. This encodes CASSFGTSDPDTQYF.

This clonotype was seen repeatedly, ten times or more. The genes are TRBV29-1 and TRBJ2-1, with D maybe TRBD2 (6 bases). The V and J ends lost 7 bases and 4 bases respectively, with 17 bases between them. Germline CDR1 is SQVTM and CDR2 is ANQGSEA. The CDR3 length is 14 residues. The CDR3 DNA follows: TGCAGCGGGGGACTCTCAACCTCATACAATGAGCAGTTCTTC. Protein product: CSGGLSTSYNEQFF.